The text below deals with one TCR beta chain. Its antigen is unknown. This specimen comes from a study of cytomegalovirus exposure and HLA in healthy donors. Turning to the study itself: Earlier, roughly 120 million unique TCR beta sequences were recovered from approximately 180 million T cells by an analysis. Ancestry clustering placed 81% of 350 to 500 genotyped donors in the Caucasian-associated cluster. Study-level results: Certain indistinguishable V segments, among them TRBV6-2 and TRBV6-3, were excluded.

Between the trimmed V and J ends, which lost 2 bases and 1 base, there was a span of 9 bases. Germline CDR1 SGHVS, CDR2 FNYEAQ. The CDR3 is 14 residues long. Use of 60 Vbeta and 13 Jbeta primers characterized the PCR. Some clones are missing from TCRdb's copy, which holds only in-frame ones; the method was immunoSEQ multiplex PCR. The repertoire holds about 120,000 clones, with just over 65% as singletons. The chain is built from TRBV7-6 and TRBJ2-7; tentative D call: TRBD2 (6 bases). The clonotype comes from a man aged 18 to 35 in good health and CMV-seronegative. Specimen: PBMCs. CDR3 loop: CASSLSRGSYEQYF. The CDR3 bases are TGTGCCAGCAGCTTATCGCGGGGATCCTACGAGCAGTACTTC.